One T cell receptor beta chain is described in this entry. In this sample, this clonotype turned up a few times. It lacks a known antigen. With a much larger clone just one base away, this may be a read error. The data stem from a study of regulatory and conventional T cells in breast cancer (dated by TCRdb to about 2015). CDR1 and CDR2, looked up from the germline V gene, are MGHRA and YSYEKL. V drops 4 bases and J drops 9 bases, leaving 25 bases in between. The CDR3 covers 17 residues, taking in both the cysteine and the phenylalanine. Left in the record is the CDR3 DNA by itself, 51 bases read in frame from the first base. The library was obtained by PCR. For sequencing, an Illumina MiSeq was employed. Using fastp trimming at Q25 and MiXCR clonotype assembly, TCRdb reanalyzed the public sequencing data and kept in-frame beta chains. Rows with one shared CDR3 protein collapse into an entry with the most common genes and DNA. The sample records around 15,000 distinct CDR3 sequences, around a third of which are singletons. The leading ten clones occupy less than 2% of the sample.

The clonotype was recovered from a female donor in good health. The rearranged segments are TRBV4-1 and TRBJ2-1; the D gene may be TRBD1 or TRBD2, since each aligns over 5 bases. Sample: conventional T cells from blood. The nucleotides read TGCGCCAGCAGCCGTCCGACAACCGAGAAGAGGGGAGCTGAGCAGTTCTTC. This codes for CASSRPTTEKRGAEQFF.